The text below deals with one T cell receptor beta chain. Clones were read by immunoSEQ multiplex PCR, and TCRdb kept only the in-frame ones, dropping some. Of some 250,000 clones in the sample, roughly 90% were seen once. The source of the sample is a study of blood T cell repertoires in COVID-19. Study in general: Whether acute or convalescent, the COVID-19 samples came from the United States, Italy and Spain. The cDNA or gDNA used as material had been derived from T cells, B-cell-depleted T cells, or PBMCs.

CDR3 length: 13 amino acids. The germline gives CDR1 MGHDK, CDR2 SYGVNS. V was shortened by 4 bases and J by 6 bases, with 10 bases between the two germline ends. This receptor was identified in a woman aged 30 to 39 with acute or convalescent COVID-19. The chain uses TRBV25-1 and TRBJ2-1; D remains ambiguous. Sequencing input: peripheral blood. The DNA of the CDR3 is TGTGCCAGCAGTGCGGCGCCGGGCAATGAGCAGTTCTTC. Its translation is CASSAAPGNEQFF.